This passage covers 5 T cell receptor beta chains from one sample sequenced in a study of T cell changes during pregnancy in multiple sclerosis. Profiled with immunoSEQ multiplex PCR; TCRdb holds only in-frame clones, not every one. The table has approximately 69,000 clones, around 94% seen once; the top ten hold 0.58%. Sequenced material: peripheral blood, taken in the third trimester of pregnancy. All receptors derive from a female donor with multiple sclerosis, enrolled in a pregnancy study.

Here the CDR3 reads CASSLDQVKNSPLHF. For the CDR3, the DNA is TGCGCCAGCAGCTTGGACCAGGTTAAAAATTCACCCCTCCACTTT. This chain links TRBV5-1 with TRBJ1-6; no definite D call. This CDR3 spans 15 amino acids. V lost 0 bases, J lost 7 bases, and 11 bases lay in between. The germline CDR1 and CDR2 sequences are SGHRS and YFSETQ.

This clone was counted a single time. V usage is TRBV7-3 and J usage is TRBJ2-1, with 10 positions matching TRBD2. Looked up from germline, CDR1 is SGHTA and CDR2 is FQGTGA. The CDR3 runs 16 residues. The J segment lost 1 base and the V segment lost 1 base, leaving 1 base of the junction unmatched. The CDR3 is CASSLRAGGSYNEQFF. DNA of the CDR3: TGTGCCAGCAGCTTAAGAGCGGGGGGGTCCTACAATGAGCAGTTCTTC.

The chain recombines TRBV5-4 with TRBJ1-5; possibly TRBD1 for D (6 bases). Trimming stripped 0 bases from V and 6 bases from J, with 7 bases between. CDR1 SGHNT and CDR2 YYREEE come from the germline V gene (reference sequence). The CDR3 covers 13 residues. The CDR3 region has the DNA TGTGCCAGCAGCTTGGACAGGGCTCAGCCCCAGCATTTT. The encoded protein is CASSLDRAQPQHF.

This chain links TRBV7-2 with TRBJ2-1; perhaps TRBD2 as D (5 bases). CDR3 size: 15 residues. Germline CDR1 SGHTA, CDR2 FQGNSA. Deletions cut 1 base from V and 10 bases from J, with 17 bases between. This chain's CDR3 is CASSLDGVESREQFF. The CDR3 nucleotides read TGTGCCAGCAGCTTAGACGGGGTGGAATCGCGGGAGCAGTTCTTC.

The sample holds a few counts of this clone. The rearrangement links TRBV7-9 to TRBJ2-1, with D perhaps TRBD1 (6 bases). V lost 2 bases, J lost 8 bases, and 16 bases lay in between. This CDR3 has 15 residues. Looked up from germline, CDR1 is SEHNR and CDR2 is FQNEAQ (reference sequence). Written as DNA, the CDR3 is TGTGCCAGCAGCTTAACAGGGTTCTCTGGCGATGAGCAGTTCTTC. Translated: CASSLTGFSGDEQFF. Full variable domain (missing parts from reference TRBV7-9 and TRBJ2-1): DTGVSQNPRHKITKRGQNVTFRCDPISEHNRLYWYRQTLGQGPEFLTYFQNEAQLEKSRLLSDRFSAERPKGSFSTLEIQRTEQGDSAMYLCASSLTGFSGDEQFFGPGTRLTVL.